This paragraph reports one T cell receptor (beta chain). Its antigen is unidentified. This entry is derived from a study of type 1 regulatory T cells. TCRdb re-derived calls from the reads in MiXCR, one entry per CDR3 protein. The profile shows about 62,000 distinct CDR3 sequences, around 62% of them singletons. Trimming removed 7 bases at V and 0 bases at J, with 7 bases between. The CDR3 covers 12 residues. Germline V gene lookup returns CDR1 MNHEY and CDR2 SVGAGI. Material for sequencing was cultured non-Tr1 T cells, either the whole culture or a sorted T cell fraction (not recorded which). The clonotype originates from a human donor in good health. The chain uses TRBV6-5 and TRBJ2-7; D unclear. The CDR3: CASMADSYEQYF. In nucleotides, the CDR3 is TGTGCCAGCATGGCGGACTCCTACGAGCAGTACTTC.